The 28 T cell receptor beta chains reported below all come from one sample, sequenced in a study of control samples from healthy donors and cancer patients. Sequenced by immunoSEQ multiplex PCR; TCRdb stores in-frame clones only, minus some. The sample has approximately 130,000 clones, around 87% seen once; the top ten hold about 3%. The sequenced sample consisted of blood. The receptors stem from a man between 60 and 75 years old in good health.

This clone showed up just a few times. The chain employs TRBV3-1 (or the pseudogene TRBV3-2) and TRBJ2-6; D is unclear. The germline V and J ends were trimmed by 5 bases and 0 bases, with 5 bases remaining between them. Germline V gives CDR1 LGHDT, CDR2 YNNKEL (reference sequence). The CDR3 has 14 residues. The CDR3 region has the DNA TGTGCCAGCAGCTTGAGCTCTGGGGCCAACGTCCTGACTTTC. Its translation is CASSLSSGANVLTF.

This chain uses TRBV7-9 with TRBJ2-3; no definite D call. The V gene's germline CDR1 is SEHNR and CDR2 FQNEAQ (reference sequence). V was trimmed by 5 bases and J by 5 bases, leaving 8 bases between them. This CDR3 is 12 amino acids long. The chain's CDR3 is CASSLVRDTQYF. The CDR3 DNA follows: TGTGCCAGCAGCCTGGTCAGAGATACGCAGTATTTT.

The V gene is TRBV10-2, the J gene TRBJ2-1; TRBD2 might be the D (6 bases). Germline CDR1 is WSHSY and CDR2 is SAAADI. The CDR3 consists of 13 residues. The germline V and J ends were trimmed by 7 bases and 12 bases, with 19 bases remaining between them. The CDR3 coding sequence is TGCGCCAGCATGGGGGGTCAGACATTAGTGCAGTTCTTC. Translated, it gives CASMGGQTLVQFF.

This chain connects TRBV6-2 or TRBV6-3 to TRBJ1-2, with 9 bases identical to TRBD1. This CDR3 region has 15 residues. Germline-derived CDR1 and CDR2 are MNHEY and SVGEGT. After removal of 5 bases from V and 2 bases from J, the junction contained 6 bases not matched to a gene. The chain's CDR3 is CASSTDRGRNYGYTF. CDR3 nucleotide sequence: TGTGCCAGCAGTACTGACAGGGGGAGAAACTATGGCTACACCTTC.

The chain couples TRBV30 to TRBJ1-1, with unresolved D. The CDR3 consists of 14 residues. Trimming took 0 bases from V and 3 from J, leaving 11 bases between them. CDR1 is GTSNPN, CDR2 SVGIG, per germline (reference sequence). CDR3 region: CAWSVRPSDTEAFF. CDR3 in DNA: TGTGCCTGGAGTGTCAGACCAAGCGACACTGAAGCTTTCTTT. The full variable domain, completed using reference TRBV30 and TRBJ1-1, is SQTIHQWPATLVQPVGSPLSLECTVEGTSNPNLYWYRQAAGRGLQLLFYSVGIGQISSEVPQNLSASRPQDRQFILSSKKLLLSDSGFYLCAWSVRPSDTEAFFGQGTRLTVV.

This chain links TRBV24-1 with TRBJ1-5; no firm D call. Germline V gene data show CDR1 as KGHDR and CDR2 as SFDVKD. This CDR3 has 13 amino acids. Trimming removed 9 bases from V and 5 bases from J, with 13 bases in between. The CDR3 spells CATQSFGDQPQHF. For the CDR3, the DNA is TGTGCCACCCAGTCGTTCGGGGATCAGCCCCAGCATTTT.

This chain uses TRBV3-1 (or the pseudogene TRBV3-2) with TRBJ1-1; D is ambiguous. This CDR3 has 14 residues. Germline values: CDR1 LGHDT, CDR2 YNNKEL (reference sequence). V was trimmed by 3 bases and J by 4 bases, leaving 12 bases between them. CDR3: CASSQPEGSTEAFF. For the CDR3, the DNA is TGTGCCAGCAGCCAGCCGGAAGGGTCCACTGAAGCTTTCTTT.

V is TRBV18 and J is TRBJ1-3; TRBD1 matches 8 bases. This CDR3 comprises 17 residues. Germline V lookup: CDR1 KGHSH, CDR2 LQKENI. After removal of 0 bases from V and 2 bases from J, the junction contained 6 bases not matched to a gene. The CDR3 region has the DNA TGTGCCAGCTCACCACCGCGGGCACAGGGGGCTGGAAACACCATATATTTT. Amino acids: CASSPPRAQGAGNTIYF.

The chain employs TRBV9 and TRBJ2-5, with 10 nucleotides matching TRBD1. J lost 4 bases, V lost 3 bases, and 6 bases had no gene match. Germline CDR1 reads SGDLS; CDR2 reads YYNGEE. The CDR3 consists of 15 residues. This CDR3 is CASSGYRDRGETQYF. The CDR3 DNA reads TGTGCCAGCAGCGGTTACCGGGACAGGGGAGAGACCCAGTACTTC.

In DNA form, the CDR3 reads TGTGCCAGCAGTGAAAGACAGGGGGGATATGGCTACACCTTC. Translating gives CASSERQGGYGYTF. V is TRBV6-1 and J is TRBJ1-2, with 9 bases identical to TRBD1. The CDR3 spans 14 residues. In germline, CDR1 is MNHNS, CDR2 SASEGT. V gave up 2 bases and J gave up 5 bases; unmatched junction bases: 3.

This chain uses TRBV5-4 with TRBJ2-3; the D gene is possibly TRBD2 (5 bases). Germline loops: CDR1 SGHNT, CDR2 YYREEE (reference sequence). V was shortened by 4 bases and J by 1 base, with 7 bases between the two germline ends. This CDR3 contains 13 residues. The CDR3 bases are TGTGCCAGCAGCATTAGCGGCACAGATACGCAGTATTTT. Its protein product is CASSISGTDTQYF. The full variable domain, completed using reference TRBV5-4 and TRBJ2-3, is ETGVTQSPTHLIKTRGQQVTLRCSSQSGHNTVSWYQQALGQGPQFIFQYYREEENGRGNFPPRFSGLQFPNYSSELNVNALELDDSALYLCASSISGTDTQYFGPGTRLTVL.

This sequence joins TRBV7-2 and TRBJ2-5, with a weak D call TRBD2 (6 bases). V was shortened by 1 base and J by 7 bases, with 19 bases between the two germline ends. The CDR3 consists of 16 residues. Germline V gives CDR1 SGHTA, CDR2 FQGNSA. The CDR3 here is CASSLGVSEGRGTQYF. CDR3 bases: TGTGCCAGCAGCTTAGGAGTTAGCGAGGGGCGGGGGACCCAGTACTTC.

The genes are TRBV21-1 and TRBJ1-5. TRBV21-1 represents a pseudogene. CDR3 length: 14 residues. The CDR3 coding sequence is TGTGCCAGCAGCAATCGGACCTACCAGCAGCCCCAGCATTTT. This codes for CASSNRTYQQPQHF.

CDR3 sequence: CASNPPDRAYQPQHF. The CDR3 nucleotides read TGTGCCAGCAACCCTCCGGACAGGGCTTATCAGCCCCAGCATTTT. The V and J genes are TRBV28 and TRBJ1-5; 8 bases are a match to TRBD1. This CDR3 has 15 residues. The V gene's germline CDR1 is MDHEN and CDR2 SYDVKM. V lost 7 bases to trimming and J lost 5 bases; unmatched junction nucleotides: 10.

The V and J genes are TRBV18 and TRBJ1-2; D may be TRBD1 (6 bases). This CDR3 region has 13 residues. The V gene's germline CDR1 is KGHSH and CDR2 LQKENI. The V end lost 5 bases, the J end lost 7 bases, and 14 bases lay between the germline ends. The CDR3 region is CASSSLDRSGYTF. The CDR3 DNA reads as TGTGCCAGCTCATCATTAGACAGGTCTGGCTACACCTTC.

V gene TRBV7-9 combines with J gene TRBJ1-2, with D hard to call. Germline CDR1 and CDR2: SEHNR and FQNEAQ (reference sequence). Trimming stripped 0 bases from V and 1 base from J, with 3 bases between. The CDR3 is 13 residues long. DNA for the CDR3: TGTGCCAGCAGCTTAGCCAGTAACTATGGCTACACCTTC. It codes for CASSLASNYGYTF.

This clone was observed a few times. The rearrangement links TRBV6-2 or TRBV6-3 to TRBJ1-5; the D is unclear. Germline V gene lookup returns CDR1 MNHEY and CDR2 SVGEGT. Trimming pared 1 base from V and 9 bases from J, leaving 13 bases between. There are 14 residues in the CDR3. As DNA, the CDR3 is TGTGCCAGCAGTTACTTGTTCCTCCCCGGGCCCCAGCATTTT. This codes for CASSYLFLPGPQHF.

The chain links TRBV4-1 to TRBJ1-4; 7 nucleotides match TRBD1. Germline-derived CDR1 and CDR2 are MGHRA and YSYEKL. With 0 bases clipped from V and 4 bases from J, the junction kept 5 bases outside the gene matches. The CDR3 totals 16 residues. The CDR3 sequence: CASSQESGTVNEKLFF. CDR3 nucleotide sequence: TGCGCCAGCAGCCAAGAATCCGGGACAGTTAATGAAAAACTGTTTTTT.

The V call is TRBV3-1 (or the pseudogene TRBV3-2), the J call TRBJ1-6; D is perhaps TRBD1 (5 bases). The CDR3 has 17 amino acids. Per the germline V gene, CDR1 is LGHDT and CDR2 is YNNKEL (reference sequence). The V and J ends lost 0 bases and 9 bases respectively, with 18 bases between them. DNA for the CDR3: TGTGCCAGCAGCCAAGATGGGGGGGGTGTCGGGTCTTCACCCCTCCACTTT. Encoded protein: CASSQDGGGVGSSPLHF.

The CDR3 sequence: CASRAGTGIPGENTEAFF. The DNA for the CDR3 is TGCGCCAGCAGGGCGGGGACAGGGATCCCTGGGGAGAACACTGAAGCTTTCTTT. The chain is built from TRBV4-3 and TRBJ1-1, with TRBD1 matching 9 bases. The CDR3 is 18 residues long. Trimming at V came to 6 bases and at J to 1 base, leaving 15 bases not matched to a gene. CDR1 is LGHNA, CDR2 YSLEER, per germline.

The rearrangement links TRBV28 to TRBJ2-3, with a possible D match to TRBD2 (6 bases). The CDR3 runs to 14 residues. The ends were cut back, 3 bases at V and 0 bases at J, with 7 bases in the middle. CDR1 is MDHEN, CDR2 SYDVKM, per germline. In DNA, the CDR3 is TGTGCCAGCAGTTTTCGGGGGAGCACAGATACGCAGTATTTT. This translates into CASSFRGSTDTQYF.

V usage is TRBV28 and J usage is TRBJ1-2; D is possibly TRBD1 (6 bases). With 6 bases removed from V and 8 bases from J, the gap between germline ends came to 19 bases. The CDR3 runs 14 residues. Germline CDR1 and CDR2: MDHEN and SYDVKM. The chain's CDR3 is CASRLPGHEGGYTF. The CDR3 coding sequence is TGTGCCAGCAGGTTACCGGGACACGAAGGGGGCTACACCTTC.

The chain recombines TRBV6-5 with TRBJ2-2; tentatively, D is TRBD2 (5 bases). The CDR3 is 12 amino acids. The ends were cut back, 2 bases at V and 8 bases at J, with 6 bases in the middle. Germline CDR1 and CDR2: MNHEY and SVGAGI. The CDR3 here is CASSYRGGELFF. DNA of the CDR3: TGTGCCAGCAGTTACCGAGGGGGGGAGCTGTTTTTT.

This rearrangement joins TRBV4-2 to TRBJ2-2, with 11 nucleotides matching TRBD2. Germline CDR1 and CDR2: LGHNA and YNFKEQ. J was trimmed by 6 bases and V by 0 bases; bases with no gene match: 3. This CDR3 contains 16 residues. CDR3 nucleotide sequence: TGTGCCAGCAGCCAAGATTTAGCGGGGGGGTCCGGGGAGCTGTTTTTT. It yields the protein CASSQDLAGGSGELFF.

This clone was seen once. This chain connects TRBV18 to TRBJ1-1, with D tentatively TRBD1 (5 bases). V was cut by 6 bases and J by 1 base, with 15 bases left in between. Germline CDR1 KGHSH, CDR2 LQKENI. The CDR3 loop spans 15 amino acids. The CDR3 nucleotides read TGTGCCAGCTCTATGACGGGGGGAGCGAACACTGAAGCTTTCTTT. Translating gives CASSMTGGANTEAFF.

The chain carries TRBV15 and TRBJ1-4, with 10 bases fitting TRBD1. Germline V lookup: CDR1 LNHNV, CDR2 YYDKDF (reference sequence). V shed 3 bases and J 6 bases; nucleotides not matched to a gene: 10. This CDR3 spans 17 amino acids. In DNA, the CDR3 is TGTGCCACCAGCAGGGGAATTTCCGGGACAGGGGATGAAAAACTGTTTTTT. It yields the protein CATSRGISGTGDEKLFF.

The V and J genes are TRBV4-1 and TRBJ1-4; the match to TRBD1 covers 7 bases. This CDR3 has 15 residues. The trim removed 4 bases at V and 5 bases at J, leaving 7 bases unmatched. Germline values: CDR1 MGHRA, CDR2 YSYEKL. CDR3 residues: CASSLEGQENEKLFF. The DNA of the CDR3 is TGCGCCAGCAGCCTTGAAGGACAGGAAAATGAAAAACTGTTTTTT.

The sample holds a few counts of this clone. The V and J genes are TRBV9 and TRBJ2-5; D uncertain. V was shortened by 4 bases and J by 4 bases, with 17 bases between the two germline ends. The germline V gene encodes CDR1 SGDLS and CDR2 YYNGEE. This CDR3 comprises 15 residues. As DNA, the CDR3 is TGTGCCAGCAGCCCTACCTACAGTCGAGGAGAGACCCAGTACTTC. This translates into CASSPTYSRGETQYF.